Below, 8 T cell receptor beta chains from the same sample are listed, as sequenced in a study of control samples from healthy donors and cancer patients. Generated by immunoSEQ multiplex PCR, the TCRdb table keeps only in-frame clones and is missing some. Of more than 100,000 clones in the sample, roughly nine tenths were seen once. The sequencing sample was made of PBMCs. These receptor sequences come from a man in his fifties or sixties with head and neck cancer.

This clone turned up a few times. The chain links TRBV5-1 to TRBJ1-2; a possible D gene is TRBD1 (6 bases). There are 14 residues in the CDR3. Germline-derived CDR1 and CDR2 are SGHRS and YFSETQ. Between the trimmed V and J ends, which lost 3 bases and 4 bases, there was a span of 13 bases. The CDR3 coding sequence is TGCGCCAGCAGCTCACAGGGAGGAGGCTATGGCTACACCTTC. Translation gives CASSSQGGGYGYTF.

V and J are TRBV11-1 and TRBJ1-1; 7 bases map to TRBD1. With V trimmed by 4 bases and J by 8 bases, 1 base remained unmatched. The germline V gene encodes CDR1 SGHAT and CDR2 FQDESV (reference sequence). This CDR3 spans 11 amino acids. This chain's CDR3 is CASSSGGEAFF. CDR3 DNA: TGTGCCAGCAGCTCAGGGGGAGAAGCTTTCTTT.

The gene calls are TRBV5-5 and TRBJ1-5; D ambiguous. Trimming cost V 2 bases and J 7 bases, with 16 bases left between them. The length of the CDR3 is 15 residues. The germline gives CDR1 SGHKS, CDR2 YYEKEE (reference sequence). The CDR3 bases are TGTGCCAGCAGCTTACGACTTTTTGGAGGGCAGCCCCAGCATTTT. It encodes CASSLRLFGGQPQHF.

This chain joins TRBV19 and TRBJ2-7; D is possibly TRBD2 (7 bases). V lost 6 bases to trimming and J lost 4 bases, with 19 bases between them. Germline V gene data show CDR1 as LNHDA and CDR2 as SQIVND (reference sequence). There are 15 residues in the CDR3. The DNA for the CDR3 is TGTGCCAGTAGCTCTCGGGAGGACAGAGGATACGAGCAGTACTTC. Its translation is CASSSREDRGYEQYF. Full variable domain (remainder filled in from reference TRBV19 and TRBJ2-7): DGGITQSPKYLFRKEGQNVTLSCEQNLNHDAMYWYRQDPGQGLRLIYYSQIVNDFQKGDIAEGYSVSREKKESFPLTVTSAQKNPTAFYLCASSSREDRGYEQYFGPGTRLTVT.

This chain connects TRBV5-1 to TRBJ2-5, with 7 positions matching TRBD2. The CDR3 is made up of 15 amino acids. The trim removed 1 base at V and 3 bases at J, leaving 6 bases unmatched. Germline assignment: CDR1 SGHRS and CDR2 YFSETQ. Here the CDR3 reads CASSLMGTIEETQYF. The CDR3 DNA reads TGCGCCAGCAGCTTGATGGGGACTATTGAAGAGACCCAGTACTTC.

This chain joins TRBV5-1 and TRBJ2-3, with 13 nucleotides matching TRBD2. The germline CDR1 and CDR2 sequences are SGHRS and YFSETQ. J was trimmed by 1 base and V by 0 bases; bases with no gene match: 5. The CDR3 spans 18 residues. Here the CDR3 DNA reads TGCGCCAGCAGCTTGGGGACTAGCGGGAGAAGGGGCACAGATACGCAGTATTTT. This translates into CASSLGTSGRRGTDTQYF.

The chain joins TRBV13 to TRBJ2-3; D might be TRBD1 or TRBD2, each matching 6 bases. The V end was cut by 0 bases, the J end by 6 bases, with 10 bases between. The V gene's germline CDR1 is PRHDT and CDR2 FYEKMQ (reference sequence). The CDR3 contains 14 residues. CDR3 DNA sequence: TGTGCCAGCAGCTTAGGTGGGGGGCACGATACGCAGTATTTT. It is translated as CASSLGGGHDTQYF.

The CDR3, as DNA: TGCGCCAGCAGCTTGGAATTCGGCGGGTCAACCTACGAGCAGTACTTC. Translating it yields CASSLEFGGSTYEQYF. The V and J genes are TRBV5-1 and TRBJ2-7; TRBD2 is a possible D gene (5 bases). Germline CDR1 and CDR2: SGHRS and YFSETQ. The CDR3 runs 16 residues. Trimming left V 0 bases short and J 2 bases short, with 15 bases between.